A selection of T cell receptor beta chains follows, all from one sample in a study of cytotoxic CD8 clonotypes in ibrutinib-treated CLL. The data were produced by immunoSEQ multiplex PCR, yet TCRdb's version contains in-frame clones alone and is incomplete. The sample lists some 200,000 clones; about four fifths were seen once. The input for sequencing was PBMCs, taken after 12 months of ibrutinib treatment. The receptors were gathered from a human donor with chronic lymphocytic leukemia. The CDR3 runs from the conserved cysteine through the conserved F or W. The D gene is left open where the match is weak. Clone size is stated in some rows and not others, as once, few, many or a class when expanded.

D: .
length: 10
size: few
J: TRBJ2-7
V: TRBV6-6
CDR3: CASGGIEQYF
DNA: TGTGCCAGCGGGGGCATCGAGCAGTACTTC

D: .
length: 15
size: few
J: TRBJ2-5
V: TRBV10-3
CDR3: CAISELQGIQETQYF
DNA: TGTGCCATCAGTGAGCTTCAGGGAATCCAAGAGACCCAGTACTTC

D: .
length: 11
size: .
J: TRBJ2-1
V: TRBV6-1
CDR3: CASSARIEQFF
DNA: TGTGCCAGCAGTGCGCGGATCGAGCAGTTCTTC

D: TRBD1
length: 13
size: .
J: TRBJ1-6
V: TRBV6-6
CDR3: CASSSGQSSPLHF
DNA: TGTGCCAGCAGTTCGGGACAGAGTTCACCCCTCCACTTT

D: TRBD1
length: 14
size: .
J: TRBJ2-1
V: TRBV6-5
CDR3: CASSLGQGYNEQFF
DNA: TGTGCCAGCAGTCTGGGACAGGGCTACAATGAGCAGTTCTTC

D: TRBD1
length: 14
size: .
J: TRBJ2-3
V: TRBV6-5
CDR3: CASSTGTGTDTQYF
DNA: TGTGCCAGCAGCACCGGGACAGGGACAGATACGCAGTATTTT

D: TRBD2
length: 15
size: few
J: TRBJ2-7
V: TRBV27
CDR3: CASSSTSGILYEQYF
DNA: TGTGCCAGCAGTTCGACTAGCGGGATTCTCTACGAGCAGTACTTC

D: .
length: 13
size: few
J: TRBJ1-2
V: TRBV4-1
CDR3: CASKAPLGNGYTF
DNA: TGCGCCAGCAAGGCCCCCCTCGGGAATGGCTACACCTTC

D: .
length: 13
size: .
J: TRBJ2-7
V: TRBV7-2
CDR3: CASSLDSSYEQYF
DNA: TGTGCCAGCAGCTTAGATTCATCCTACGAGCAGTACTTC

D: .
length: 14
size: .
J: TRBJ1-1
V: TRBV6-4
CDR3: CASSPQVENTEAFF
DNA: TGTGCCAGCAGTCCCCAGGTGGAGAACACTGAAGCTTTCTTT

D: TRBD2
length: 15
size: .
J: TRBJ2-2
V: TRBV7-6
CDR3: CASRREGFGTGELFF
DNA: TGTGCCAGCAGGAGGGAGGGGTTCGGCACCGGGGAGCTGTTTTTT